This T cell receptor (beta chain) is drawn from a study of T cell responses to AZD1222 COVID-19 vaccine. Sequenced by immunoSEQ multiplex PCR; TCRdb stores in-frame clones only, minus some. The sample shows roughly 72,000 clones, 85% of them seen only once. V lost 1 base to trimming and J lost 4 bases; unmatched junction nucleotides: 5. In germline, CDR1 is LGHNA, CDR2 YNFKEQ. The CDR3 loop spans 16 amino acids. On this clone: Its antigen is not known.

Study results and caveats: Following two doses of AZD1222, Spike-specific TCR breadth and depth rose. In the spike-specific TCR repertoire, nearly half reportedly target unmutated variant regions. Of the AZD1222 recipients, only 5 or 6 were seropositive at baseline.

The chain recombines TRBV4-2 with TRBJ2-1; the match to TRBD2 covers 9 bases. Material: peripheral blood, obtained on day 0 of AZD1222 vaccination. The TCR originated in an adult in good health. The CDR3 nucleotides read TGTGCCAGCAGCCAAGCAGCGGGAGGTGTATACAATGAGCAGTTCTTC. Its translation: CASSQAAGGVYNEQFF.